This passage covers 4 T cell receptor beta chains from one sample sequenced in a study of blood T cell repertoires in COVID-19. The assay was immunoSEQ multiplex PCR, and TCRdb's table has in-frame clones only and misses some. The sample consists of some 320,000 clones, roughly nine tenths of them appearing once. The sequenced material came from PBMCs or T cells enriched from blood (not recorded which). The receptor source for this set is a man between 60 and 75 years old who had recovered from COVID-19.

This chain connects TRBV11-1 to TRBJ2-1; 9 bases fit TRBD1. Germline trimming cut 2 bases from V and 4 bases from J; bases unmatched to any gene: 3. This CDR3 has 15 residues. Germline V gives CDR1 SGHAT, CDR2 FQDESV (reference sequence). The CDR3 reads CASSLLGQGYNEQFF. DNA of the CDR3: TGTGCCAGCAGCTTATTGGGACAGGGTTACAATGAGCAGTTCTTC.

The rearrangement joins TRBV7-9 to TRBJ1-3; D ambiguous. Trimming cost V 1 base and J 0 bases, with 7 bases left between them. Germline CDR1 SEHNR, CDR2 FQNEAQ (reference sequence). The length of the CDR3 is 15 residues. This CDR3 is CASSLGHISGNTIYF. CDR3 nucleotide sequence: TGTGCCAGCAGCTTAGGACATATCTCTGGAAACACCATATATTTT. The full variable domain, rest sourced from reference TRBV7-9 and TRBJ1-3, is DTGVSQNPRHKITKRGQNVTFRCDPISEHNRLYWYRQTLGQGPEFLTYFQNEAQLEKSRLLSDRFSAERPKGSFSTLEIQRTEQGDSAMYLCASSLGHISGNTIYFGEGSWLTVV.

The CDR3 DNA is TGTGCCAGTGGGACAGGGAGTAATCAGCCCCAGCATTTT. This translates into CASGTGSNQPQHF. The chain links TRBV2 to TRBJ1-5; 9 nucleotides align to TRBD1. Germline V CDR1 and CDR2: SNHLY, FYNNEI. The CDR3 runs 13 residues. The J segment lost 4 bases and the V segment lost 9 bases, leaving 4 bases of the junction unmatched.

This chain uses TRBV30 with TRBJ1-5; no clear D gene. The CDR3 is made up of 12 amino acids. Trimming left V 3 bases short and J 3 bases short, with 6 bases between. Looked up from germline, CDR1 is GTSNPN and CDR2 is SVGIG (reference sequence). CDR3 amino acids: CAWSRNNQPQHF. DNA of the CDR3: TGTGCCTGGAGCAGAAACAATCAGCCCCAGCATTTT.